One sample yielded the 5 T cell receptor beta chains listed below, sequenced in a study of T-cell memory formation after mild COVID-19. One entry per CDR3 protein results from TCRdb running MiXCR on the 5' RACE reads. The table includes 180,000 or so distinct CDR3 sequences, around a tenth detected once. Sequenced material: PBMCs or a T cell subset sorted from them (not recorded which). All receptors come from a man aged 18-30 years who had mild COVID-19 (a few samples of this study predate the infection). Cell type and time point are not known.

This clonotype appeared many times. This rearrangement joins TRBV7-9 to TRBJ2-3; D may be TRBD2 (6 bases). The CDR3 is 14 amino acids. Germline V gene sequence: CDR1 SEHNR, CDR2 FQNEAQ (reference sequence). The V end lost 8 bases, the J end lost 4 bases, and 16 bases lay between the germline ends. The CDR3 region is CASAGGGSADTQYF. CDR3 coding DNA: TGTGCCAGCGCCGGGGGTGGGAGTGCAGATACGCAGTATTTT.

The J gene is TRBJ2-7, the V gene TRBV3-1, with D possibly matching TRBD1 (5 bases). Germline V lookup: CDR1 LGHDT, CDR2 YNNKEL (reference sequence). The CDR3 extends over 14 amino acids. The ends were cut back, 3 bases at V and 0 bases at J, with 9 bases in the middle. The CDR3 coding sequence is TGTGCCAGCAGCCATAGGGGTTCCTCCTACGAGCAGTACTTC. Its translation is CASSHRGSSYEQYF.

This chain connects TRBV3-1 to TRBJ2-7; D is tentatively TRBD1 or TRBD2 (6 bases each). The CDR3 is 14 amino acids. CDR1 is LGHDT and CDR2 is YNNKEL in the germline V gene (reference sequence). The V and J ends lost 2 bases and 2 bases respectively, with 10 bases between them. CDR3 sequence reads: CASSQRGGPYEQYF. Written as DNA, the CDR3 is TGTGCCAGCAGCCAAAGAGGGGGGCCCTACGAGCAGTACTTC.

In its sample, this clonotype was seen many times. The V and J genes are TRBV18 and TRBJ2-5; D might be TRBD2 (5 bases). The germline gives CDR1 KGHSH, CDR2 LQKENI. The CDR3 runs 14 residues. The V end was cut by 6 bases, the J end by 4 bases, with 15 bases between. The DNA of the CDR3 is TGTGCCAGCTCGCTACTAGAAATTCGAGAGACCCAGTACTTC. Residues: CASSLLEIRETQYF.

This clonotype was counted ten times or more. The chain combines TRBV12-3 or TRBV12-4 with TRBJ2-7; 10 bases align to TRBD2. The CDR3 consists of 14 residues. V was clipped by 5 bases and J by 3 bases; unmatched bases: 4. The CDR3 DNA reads TGTGCCAGCAGTCCTAGCGGGGGCCACTACGAGCAGTACTTC. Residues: CASSPSGGHYEQYF.